What follows are 9 T cell receptor beta chains derived from one specimen sequenced in a study of T cell clonality in common variable immunodeficiency. Assay: immunoSEQ multiplex PCR; the TCRdb copy retains only in-frame clones and omits some. This sample has about 43,000 clones, each found more than once. Source material: peripheral blood mononuclear cells. The source is a person aged 18 to 75 in good health.

This clone has at least ten counts. The CDR3 end falls 3 residues outside the read, so it is completed with the germline J gene. This chain uses TRBV20-1 with TRBJ1-5; a weak D match, TRBD1 (5 bases). Per germline, CDR1 DFQATT and CDR2 SNEGSKA (reference sequence). The CDR3 has 14 residues. Deletions cut 3 bases from V and 0 bases from J, with 9 bases between. The sequenced part of the CDR3 DNA is TGCAGTGCTAGTGAGGGGAATAGCAATCAGCCC. This translates into CSASEGNSNQP. The full CDR3 protein is CSASEGNSNQPQHF.

This clone was detected many times. The read gets to within 3 residues of the CDR3 end, and the germline J gene fills in the rest. V is TRBV5-1 and J is TRBJ1-1; D is unresolved. Germline V CDR1 and CDR2: SGHRS, YFSETQ. The germline V and J ends were trimmed by 4 bases and 7 bases, with 11 bases remaining between them. This CDR3 is built from 12 residues. CDR3 protein: CASSRTGGEAFF. CDR3 bases read: TGCGCCAGCAGCCGCACTGGCGGTGAA.

This clone was detected ten times or more. The sequence runs out 3 residues before the end of the CDR3; the remainder is reconstructed from the germline J gene. The V and J genes are TRBV7-9 and TRBJ1-5; 9 positions match TRBD1. Germline V gene data show CDR1 as SEHNR and CDR2 as FQNEAQ (reference sequence). CDR3 length equals 13 residues. The CDR3 loop is CASSAGQGKPQHF. CDR3 DNA (partial): TGTGCCAGCAGCGCCGGACAGGGGAAACCC.

The sample holds many counts of this clone. The read stops 3 residues short of the end of the CDR3; the missing end is completed from the germline J gene. The chain links TRBV6-1 to TRBJ2-7; 7 nucleotides line up with TRBD1. CDR1 and CDR2 (germline): MNHNS, SASEGT. V was clipped by 4 bases and J by 1 base; unmatched bases: 10. CDR3 length: 16 residues. The CDR3 bases that were read are TGTGCCAGCAGTGCCCGCGGACAGGCCAATTCCTACGAG. Its protein product is CASSARGQANSYE. The full CDR3 protein is CASSARGQANSYEQYF.

In the case of this clone: The CDR3 end lies 3 residues beyond the end of the read and is filled in from the germline J gene. The chain carries TRBV6-7 and TRBJ1-1, with 7 nucleotides matching TRBD1. TRBV6-7 is known as an ORF, though its function is uncertain. V was pared by 9 bases and J by 5 bases, with 9 bases of the junction left unmatched. The CDR3 contains 13 residues. The sequenced CDR3 bases are TGTGCCAGGTTAGGGGGCGCGGGTACTGAA. Protein: CARLGGAGTE. The entire CDR3 protein reads CARLGGAGTEAFF.

This clone was recorded at least ten times. The DNA ends 3 residues before the CDR3 does, and the rest of the CDR3 is filled in from the germline J gene. The chain joins TRBV7-9 to TRBJ2-3; 9 bases match TRBD2. Germline V gene sequence: CDR1 SEHNR, CDR2 FQNEAQ (reference sequence). After removal of 5 bases from V and 5 bases from J, the junction contained 8 bases not matched to a gene. This CDR3 is 15 amino acids long. The DNA read from the CDR3 is TGTGCCAGCAGCCAAGGGACTAGCAGTATAGATACG. This gives the protein CASSQGTSSIDT. The whole CDR3 region reads CASSQGTSSIDTQYF.

This clone was counted ten times or more. Sequencing ends 3 residues short of the CDR3 end; the germline J gene provides the rest. The chain employs TRBV20-1 and TRBJ1-5, with D possibly matching TRBD1 (5 bases). V was shortened by 7 bases and J by 4 bases, with 20 bases between the two germline ends. Germline CDR1 reads DFQATT; CDR2 reads SNEGSKA (reference sequence). The CDR3 extends over 15 amino acids. The CDR3 is CSVGRGRTFNQPQHF. CDR3 DNA, as far as it was read: TGCAGTGTGGGCCGTGGCAGGACATTTAATCAGCCC.

This clone was found many times. The read terminates 3 residues ahead of where the CDR3 ends, so the germline J gene completes it. The V and J genes are TRBV14 and TRBJ2-7; D ambiguous. The germline V gene has CDR1 SGHDN and CDR2 FVKESK. The CDR3 is made up of 15 amino acids. V gave up 4 bases and J gave up 6 bases, with 19 bases separating them. CDR3: CASSRTRQLSLEQYF. The sequenced CDR3 bases are TGTGCCAGCAGCCGAACCCGGCAACTATCCCTCGAG.

To note about this clone: A read error may produce the germline difference seen at one junction end. The read comes to an end 3 residues before the CDR3 does, leaving the germline J gene to fill in the end. This chain links TRBV7-7 with TRBJ2-1, with 7 bases that match TRBD1. CDR3 size: 14 residues. The germline CDR1 and CDR2 sequences are SSHAT and FNYEAQ (reference sequence). The CDR3 spells CASSLLTGFNEQFF. CDR3 bases read: TGTGCTAGCAGCCTACTGACAGGGTTCAATGAG.